The 15 T cell receptor beta chains reported below all come from one sample, sequenced in a study of early T cells in non-severe SARS-CoV-2 infection. MiXCR was run by TCRdb on the 5' RACE reads, yielding one entry per CDR3 protein. The table records tens of thousands of distinct CDR3 sequences, approximately 15% of them present only once. Sequencing input: whole blood. The origin of the receptors is an adult who was a healthcare worker with PCR-confirmed SARS-CoV-2 infection or an uninfected control (not recorded which).

The J gene is TRBJ2-1, the V gene TRBV6-5; 7 bases map to TRBD1. Trimming removed 7 bases from V and 4 bases from J; junction bases left unmatched: 10. The CDR3 has 15 amino acids. The germline V gene has CDR1 MNHEY and CDR2 SVGAGI. CDR3: CASTDNRGGYNEQFF. CDR3 bases: TGTGCCAGCACGGATAACAGGGGCGGGTACAATGAGCAGTTCTTC.

The V call is TRBV20-1, the J call TRBJ2-7; D may match TRBD1 or TRBD2 (5 bases each). This CDR3 comprises 15 residues. V lost 0 bases to trimming and J lost 2 bases, with 14 bases between them. Germline V lookup: CDR1 DFQATT, CDR2 SNEGSKA (reference sequence). The CDR3 nucleotides read TGCAGTGCTAGAGATGGGACCACGCAAACCTACGAGCAGTACTTC. Protein product: CSARDGTTQTYEQYF.

The table lists this clonotype with many counts. The chain couples TRBV14 to TRBJ2-1; no definite D call. From germline, CDR1 is SGHDN and CDR2 FVKESK. The CDR3 loop spans 13 amino acids. Trimming removed 0 bases from V and 14 bases from J, with 14 bases in between. The CDR3 loop reads CASSQESSAPKFF. CDR3 coding DNA: TGTGCCAGCAGCCAAGAAAGTTCGGCCCCGAAGTTCTTC. The entire variable domain, with the rest obtained from reference TRBV14 and TRBJ2-1, is as follows: EAGVTQFPSHSVIEKGQTVTLRCDPISGHDNLYWYRRVMGKEIKFLLHFVKESKQDESGMPNNRFLAERTGGTYSTLKVQPAELEDSGVYFCASSQESSAPKFFGPGTRLTVL.

The chain joins TRBV20-1 to TRBJ1-4; 9 bases are shared with TRBD1. Germline V lookup: CDR1 DFQATT, CDR2 SNEGSKA (reference sequence). This CDR3 comprises 14 residues. The V segment lost 3 bases and the J segment 5 bases; nucleotides outside the gene matches: 4. In DNA, the CDR3 is TGCAGTGCTAGCGTAGGACAGGGGAATGAAAAACTGTTTTTT. This sequence encodes CSASVGQGNEKLFF.

In its sample, this clonotype was seen a few times. The chain combines TRBV6-2 or TRBV6-3 with TRBJ2-7; D is unclear. CDR3 size: 12 residues. V lost 2 bases, J lost 2 bases, and 4 bases lay in between. Germline CDR1 MNHEY, CDR2 SVGEGT. The CDR3 sequence is CASSYLAYEQYF. The CDR3 DNA sequence: TGTGCCAGCAGTTACCTAGCCTACGAGCAGTACTTC.

The V gene is TRBV7-9, the J gene TRBJ1-6, with D possibly TRBD1 on 5 matching bases. The CDR3 covers 19 residues. Trimming shortened V by 5 bases and J by 8 bases, and 28 bases separated the two germline ends. CDR1 is SEHNR and CDR2 is FQNEAQ in the germline V gene (reference sequence). CDR3: CASSQNIRQGFFPDSPLHF. The CDR3, as DNA: TGTGCCAGCAGCCAAAACATCAGGCAGGGTTTTTTTCCGGATTCACCCCTCCACTTT. The complete variable domain, with remaining parts taken from reference TRBV7-9 and TRBJ1-6, reads DTGVSQNPRHKITKRGQNVTFRCDPISEHNRLYWYRQTLGQGPEFLTYFQNEAQLEKSRLLSDRFSAERPKGSFSTLEIQRTEQGDSAMYLCASSQNIRQGFFPDSPLHFGNGTRLTVT.

This clonotype has ten or more counts. CDR3: CASGSQETQYF. For the CDR3, the DNA is TGTGCCAGCGGAAGTCAAGAGACCCAGTACTTC. V and J are TRBV11-2 and TRBJ2-5; D gene unclear. The CDR3 length is 11 residues. Looked up from germline, CDR1 is SGHAT and CDR2 is FQNNGV. The V and J ends lost 8 bases and 2 bases respectively, with 6 bases between them. Looking up the rest from reference TRBV11-2 and TRBJ2-5 gives the full variable domain: EAGVAQSPRYKIIEKRQSVAFWCNPISGHATLYWYQQILGQGPKLLIQFQNNGVVDDSQLPKDRFSAERLKGVDSTLKIQPAKLEDSAVYLCASGSQETQYFGPGTRLLVL.

This chain links TRBV7-2 with TRBJ2-7; D is perhaps TRBD1 or TRBD2 (6 bases each). Germline CDR1 reads SGHTA; CDR2 reads FQGNSA. Between the trimmed V and J ends, which lost 7 bases and 2 bases, there was a span of 12 bases. The CDR3 covers 13 residues. The CDR3 bases are TGTGCCAGCATGGGTGGGGGGCCCTACGAGCAGTACTTC. Protein product: CASMGGGPYEQYF.

In its sample, this clonotype was seen many times. The V and J genes are TRBV30 and TRBJ1-1; D ambiguous. The V end was cut by 3 bases, the J end by 1 base, with 12 bases between. The CDR3 has 14 residues. Germline V gene lookup returns CDR1 GTSNPN and CDR2 SVGIG (reference sequence). The CDR3, as DNA: TGTGCCTGGAGGGACCCATTTCCGAACACTGAAGCTTTCTTT. Encoded protein: CAWRDPFPNTEAFF.

The V gene is TRBV19, the J gene TRBJ2-1, with a possible D match to TRBD1 (7 bases). V lost 5 bases and J 3 bases, leaving 14 bases between the germline ends. Per germline, CDR1 LNHDA and CDR2 SQIVND (reference sequence). The CDR3 covers 15 residues. As DNA, the CDR3 is TGTGCCAGTAGTGCGGGACAGCCTGTCTACAATGAGCAGTTCTTC. Its translation is CASSAGQPVYNEQFF.

This clonotype has more than one count but fewer than ten. This chain connects TRBV5-1 to TRBJ2-7; 8 bases are shared with TRBD1. The CDR3 contains 14 residues. Germline CDR1 and CDR2: SGHRS and YFSETQ. V lost 1 base and J lost 5; bases outside the gene matches: 5. The CDR3 region has the DNA TGCGCCAGCAGCTTGAGGACAGGGCTTCACGAGCAGTACTTC. Protein sequence: CASSLRTGLHEQYF.

The J gene is TRBJ1-2, the V gene TRBV18; 11 bases map to TRBD1. J was trimmed by 8 bases and V by 2 bases; bases with no gene match: 10. Per germline, CDR1 KGHSH and CDR2 LQKENI. This CDR3 has 16 amino acids. CDR3 loop: CASSPEGPGQGEGYTF. The CDR3 DNA follows: TGTGCCAGCTCACCAGAGGGACCGGGACAGGGGGAAGGCTACACCTTC.

This clonotype was detected a few times. The chain joins TRBV11-1 to TRBJ2-1, with D possibly being TRBD1 (6 bases). Germline-derived CDR1 and CDR2 are SGHAT and FQDESV (reference sequence). The CDR3 loop spans 16 amino acids. V was clipped by 2 bases and J by 6 bases, with 17 bases between them. The CDR3 nucleotides read TGTGCCAGCAGCTTAAGAGGCAGGGGACGGAGCAATGAGCAGTTCTTC. Amino acid sequence: CASSLRGRGRSNEQFF.

This clonotype was found a few times. J is TRBJ1-5 and V is TRBV21-1; the table's D call, TRBD1, was not checked against the DNA. TRBV21-1 is reported as a pseudogene. The CDR3 covers 17 residues. CDR3 in DNA: TGTGCCAGCAGCACTAAACAGGGGACCCCGAGCAATCAGCCCCAGCATTTT. This sequence encodes CASSTKQGTPSNQPQHF.

This clonotype has just a few counts. The chain carries TRBV11-3 and TRBJ1-1, with 7 bases lining up with TRBD1. V gave up 2 bases and J gave up 7 bases; unmatched junction bases: 4. This CDR3 has 13 residues. CDR1 SGHNT and CDR2 YENEEA come from the germline V gene. This CDR3 is CASSLRQGSEAFF. CDR3 bases: TGTGCCAGCAGCTTAAGACAGGGAAGTGAAGCTTTCTTT. Full variable domain (outside the CDR3, taken from reference TRBV11-3 and TRBJ1-1): EAGVVQSPRYKIIEKKQPVAFWCNPISGHNTLYWYLQNLGQGPELLIRYENEEAVDDSQLPKDRFSAERLKGVDSTLKIQPAELGDSAVYLCASSLRQGSEAFFGQGTRLTVV.